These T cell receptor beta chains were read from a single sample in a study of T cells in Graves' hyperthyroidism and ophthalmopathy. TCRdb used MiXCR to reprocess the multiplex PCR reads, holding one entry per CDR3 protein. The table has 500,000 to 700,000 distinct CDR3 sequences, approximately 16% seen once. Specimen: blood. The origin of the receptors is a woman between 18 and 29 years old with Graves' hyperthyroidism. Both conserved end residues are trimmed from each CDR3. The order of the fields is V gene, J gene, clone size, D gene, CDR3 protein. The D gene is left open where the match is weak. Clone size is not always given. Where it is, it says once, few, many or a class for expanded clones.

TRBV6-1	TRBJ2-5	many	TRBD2	ASSEAPGLAGGLGETQY
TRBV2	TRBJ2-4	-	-	ASSEYPNETKNIQY
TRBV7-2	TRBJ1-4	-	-	ASSLVWGRADEKLF
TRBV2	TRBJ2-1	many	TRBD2	ASREAGGAYNEQF
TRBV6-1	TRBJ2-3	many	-	ASQLRRARDRTDTQY
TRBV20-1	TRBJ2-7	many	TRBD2	SASPAGGAEQY
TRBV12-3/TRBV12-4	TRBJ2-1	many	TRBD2	ASSLALGLTSGRYNEQF
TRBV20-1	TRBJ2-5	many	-	RGAGRGETQY
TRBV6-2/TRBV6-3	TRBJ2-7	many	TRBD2	ASSYYSAGEEQY
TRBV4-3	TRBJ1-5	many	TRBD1	ASSQGTGSNQPQH
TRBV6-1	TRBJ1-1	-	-	ASRDFPLTEAF
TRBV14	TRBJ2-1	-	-	ASSQDFGGISSRNEQF
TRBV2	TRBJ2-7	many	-	AYSPTAYEQY
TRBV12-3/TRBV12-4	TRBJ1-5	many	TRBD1	ASSSQGLQPQH
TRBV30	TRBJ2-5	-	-	AWSVGGLSGTQY